This entry lists 12 T cell receptor beta chains sequenced from one sample in a study of tumor and adjacent non-tumor tissue in lung cancer. The library came from three nested PCR rounds adapted from ARM-PCR protocols. A single record per CDR3 protein comes from TCRdb applying MiXCR to the multiplex PCR reads. This repertoire shows 65,000 to 75,000 distinct CDR3 sequences, around 78% found once; its top ten account for 28%. The template was RNA from unsorted bulk tissue. Sample: lung tumor tissue. The receptors shown here come from a man in his sixties with non-small cell lung cancer.

The count of this clonotype is one. The germline gene is not matched at one end of the junction; a read error may be the cause. The J gene is TRBJ2-1, the V gene TRBV6-6, with 12 nucleotides matching TRBD1. The germline V gene has CDR1 MNHNY and CDR2 SVGAGI (reference sequence). The CDR3 contains 15 residues. Here the CDR3 reads CASSSGTGGYNKQFF. The DNA for the CDR3 is TGTGCAAGCAGTTCAGGGACAGGGGGCTACAATAAGCAGTTCTTC.

With respect to this clonotype: A read error may explain this, as a much larger clone is one base away. The rearrangement links TRBV28 to TRBJ2-2, with D uncertain. Germline CDR1 and CDR2: MDHEN and SYDVKM. V dropped 6 bases and J dropped 4 bases, with 3 bases sitting between them. CDR3 size: 11 residues. CDR3 nucleotides: TGTGCCAGCAGGACCACCGGGGAGCTGTTTTTT. The encoded protein is CASRTTGELFF.

As to this clonotype: An end of the junction does not agree with germline; a read error may underlie this. The chain has TRBV11-1 and TRBJ2-7; TRBD1 aligns across 9 bases. This CDR3 is built from 13 residues. Germline V gene data show CDR1 as SGHAT and CDR2 as FQDESV (reference sequence). CDR3 in DNA: TGTGCCAACAGCCCACAGGGGGCGGACGACCAGTACTTC. Amino acids: CANSPQGADDQYF. The full variable domain, its missing parts supplied by reference TRBV11-1 and TRBJ2-7, is EAEVAQSPRYKITEKSQAVAFWCDPISGHATLYWYRQILGQGPELLVQFQDESVVDDSQLPKDRFSAERLKGVDSTLKIQPAELGDSAMYLCANSPQGADDQYFGPGTRLTVT.

The table lists this clonotype with a count of one. The chain carries TRBV6-5 and TRBJ1-5; TRBD1 agrees at 10 bases. Germline V gives CDR1 MNHEY, CDR2 SVGAGI. The trim removed 9 bases at V and 13 bases at J, leaving 18 bases unmatched. The CDR3 extends over 15 amino acids. DNA for the CDR3: TGTGCCAGTAGCACGGGACAGGGGCCAAATCAGACACAGCATTTT. This codes for CASSTGQGPNQTQHF.

This clonotype was seen more than once but under ten times. This may be a read error, as it is one base from a much larger clone. The J gene is TRBJ1-5, the V gene TRBV20-1; no clear D gene. This CDR3 is built from 14 residues. Germline V gene data show CDR1 as DFQATT and CDR2 as SNEGSKA (reference sequence). The CDR3 loop is CSARGRFSNQSQHF. CDR3 nucleotides: TGCAGTGCTAGAGGGAGGTTTAGCAATCAGTCCCAGCATTTT.

As regards this clonotype: An end of the junction differs from the germline gene, which may be a read error. The chain has TRBV6-5 and TRBJ2-7; D remains unclear. Germline V CDR1 and CDR2: MNHEY, SVGAGI. The CDR3 is made up of 14 amino acids. As DNA, the CDR3 is TGTGCCAGCAGTTCACTGACACAGATCTACGAGCAATACTTC. It specifies CASSSLTQIYEQYF.

This clonotype was seen a few times. This could be a read error, since a much larger clone is one nucleotide away. V is TRBV20-1 and J is TRBJ2-7; perhaps D is TRBD1 or TRBD2 (6 bases each). Germline V lookup: CDR1 DFQATT, CDR2 SNEGSKA (reference sequence). The CDR3 is 15 amino acids. DNA of the CDR3: TGCAGAGCTAGAGATGGAGGGGGAGGCTCCTACGAGCAGTACTTC. Encoded protein: CRARDGGGGSYEQYF.

As regards this clonotype: At one of its ends the junction is not consistent with the germline gene, which may arise from a read error. The rearrangement joins TRBV6-5 to TRBJ2-3, with TRBD1 matching 8 bases. Germline assignment: CDR1 MNHEY and CDR2 SVGAGI. The CDR3 is made up of 16 amino acids. The CDR3 DNA reads TGTGCCAGCAGTTCACTACAGGGGGGCGATACAGATACGCAGTGTTTT. This encodes CASSSLQGGDTDTQCF.

Comments on this clonotype: The junction shows a germline mismatch at one end, possibly a read error. The V gene is TRBV20-1, the J gene TRBJ1-2, with D hard to call. This CDR3 has 13 amino acids. In germline, CDR1 is DFQATT, CDR2 SNEGSKA (reference sequence). The CDR3 region is CSAGTAWDYGYTF. The CDR3 DNA is TGCAGTGCTGGAACCGCCTGGGATTATGGCTACACATTC.

Points on this clonotype: The germline gene is not matched at one end of the junction; a read error may be the cause. The CDR3 loop is CSALAKNSYDQYF. DNA for the CDR3: TGCAGTGCCTTAGCGAAGAATTCCTACGACCAGTACTTC. J is TRBJ2-7 and V is TRBV20-1; D is possibly TRBD2 (5 bases). This CDR3 comprises 13 residues. CDR1 is DFQATT, CDR2 SNEGSKA, per germline (reference sequence).

This clonotype was seen many times. This CDR3 fails to terminate in the conserved phenylalanine or tryptophan, so it likely reflects a read error. V is TRBV6-5 and J is TRBJ2-7; weak D call: TRBD1 (5 bases). The V gene's germline CDR1 is MNHEY and CDR2 SVGAGI. The V gene lost 2 bases and the J gene lost 4 bases, with 15 bases spanning the gap. CDR3 length: 15 amino acids. The CDR3 DNA is TGTGCCAGCAGTTACGGGGCTGGAACGCTTTACGAGCAGTACTTA. This encodes CASSYGAGTLYEQYL.

This clonotype has a handful of counts. Possible read error: a much larger clone is one base away. The chain links TRBV20-1 to TRBJ2-1; D might be TRBD2 (6 bases). Trimming left V 6 bases short and J 8 bases short, with 23 bases between. The CDR3 extends over 15 amino acids. Germline CDR1 DFQATT, CDR2 SNEGSKA (reference sequence). The CDR3 sequence: CSAERLVGGGHEQFF. The CDR3 DNA is TGCAGTGCCGAAAGATTAGTGGGAGGAGGCCATGAGCAGTTCTTC.